This T cell receptor (beta chain) was profiled in a study of cytomegalovirus exposure and HLA in healthy donors. Regarding the study as a whole: Most of the TCR beta V segments (in an earlier analysis) were productive either about 87% or about 30% of the time.

The PCR contained 60 Vbeta and 13 Jbeta primers. Sequencing was performed with immunoSEQ multiplex PCR; in TCRdb, only in-frame clones are kept and a portion is missing. The sample holds approximately 160,000 clones, around 78% seen once. As to this clone: Its antigen is as yet unknown.

V lost 5 bases and J 3 bases, leaving 28 bases between the germline ends. The CDR3 has 18 residues. The V gene's germline CDR1 is GTSNPN and CDR2 SVGIG (reference sequence). Input material: PBMCs. The chain combines TRBV30 with TRBJ2-5, with a weak D call TRBD1 (5 bases). The receptor was derived from a woman aged 50 to 65 in good health and CMV-seropositive. The CDR3 sequence: CAWGARTDFIAGEETQYF. The DNA for the CDR3 is TGTGCCTGGGGGGCCCGAACAGATTTTATAGCTGGAGAAGAGACCCAGTACTTC.